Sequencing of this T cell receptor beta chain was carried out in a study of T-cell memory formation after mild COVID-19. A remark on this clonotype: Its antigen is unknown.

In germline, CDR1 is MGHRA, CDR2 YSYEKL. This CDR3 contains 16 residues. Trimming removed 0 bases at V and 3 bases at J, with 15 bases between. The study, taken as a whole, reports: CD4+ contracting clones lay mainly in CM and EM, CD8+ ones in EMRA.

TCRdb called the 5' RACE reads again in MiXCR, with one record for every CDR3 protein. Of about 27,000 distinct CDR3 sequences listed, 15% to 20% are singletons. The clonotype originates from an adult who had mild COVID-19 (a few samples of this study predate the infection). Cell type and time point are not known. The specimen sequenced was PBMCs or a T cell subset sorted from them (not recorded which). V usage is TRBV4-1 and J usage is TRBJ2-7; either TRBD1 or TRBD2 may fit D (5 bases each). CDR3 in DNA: TGCGCCAGCAGCCAAGATGAGAGCACTAGGGGCTACGAGCAGTACTTC. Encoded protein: CASSQDESTRGYEQYF.